Shown below are 27 T cell receptor beta chains from a single sample sequenced in a study of T and B cells in COVID-19 patients. From blood, roughly 220-550 ng of genomic DNA served as TRB template. TRB rearrangements were amplified by multiplex PCR with BIOMED2 TRB-A/B primers. From the multiplex PCR reads, TCRdb called clonotypes with MiXCR, one entry per CDR3 protein. The sample has some 15,000 distinct CDR3 sequences, 27% seen once; the top ten hold approximately 3.1%. Sequencing used blood. Source of these receptors: a human donor who had recovered from COVID-19.

This clonotype was observed a few times. V and J are TRBV24-1 and TRBJ1-2; D unresolved. The V end was cut by 4 bases, the J end by 8 bases, with 16 bases between. This CDR3 has 14 residues. Germline assignment: CDR1 KGHDR and CDR2 SFDVKD. CDR3 in amino acids: CATSDFTGEGGYTF. The CDR3 region has the DNA TGTGCCACCAGTGACTTCACCGGCGAGGGAGGCTACACCTTC.

This clonotype is judged medium-sized (0.01 to 0.1%). The chain joins TRBV6-5 to TRBJ2-7; possibly TRBD2 for D (6 bases). The V end was cut by 8 bases, the J end by 2 bases, with 13 bases between. The CDR3 runs to 13 residues. Germline CDR1 reads MNHEY; CDR2 reads SVGAGI. CDR3 nucleotides: TGTGCCAGCCGGGACTTTAACACCTACGAGCAGTACTTC. Translating it yields CASRDFNTYEQYF.

V gene TRBV6-2 or TRBV6-3 combines with J gene TRBJ2-7; 8 nucleotides match TRBD2. V shed 2 bases, J shed 5 bases, and the junction held 32 bases outside the gene matches. CDR1 and CDR2 from the germline V gene are MNHEY and SVGEGT. The CDR3 is 23 amino acids. The CDR3 region is CASSYPPGRAGGRPTLLGDEQYF. CDR3 coding DNA: TGTGCCAGCAGTTACCCACCGGGACGGGCGGGCGGGAGGCCGACCCTCTTGGGAGACGAGCAGTACTTC.

This clonotype has ten or more counts. The chain links TRBV19 to TRBJ1-3, with D possibly being TRBD1 (6 bases). The CDR3 extends over 13 amino acids. Trimming pared 6 bases from V and 9 bases from J, leaving 15 bases between. CDR1 LNHDA and CDR2 SQIVND come from the germline V gene (reference sequence). The CDR3 DNA follows: TGTGCCAGTAGCGAAGACCCACAGGGCACCATATATTTT. This gives the protein CASSEDPQGTIYF.

The chain carries TRBV13 and TRBJ2-5; 8 nucleotides match TRBD2. The ends lost 1 base at V and 1 base at J; junction bases unmatched: 2. The V gene's germline CDR1 is PRHDT and CDR2 FYEKMQ (reference sequence). The length of the CDR3 is 15 residues. The CDR3 is CASSLAGGIQETQYF. DNA of the CDR3: TGTGCCAGCAGCTTAGCGGGAGGGATCCAAGAGACCCAGTACTTC.

This clonotype came up a few times. The chain uses TRBV6-5 and TRBJ1-3, with a possible D match to TRBD1 (6 bases). Germline-derived CDR1 and CDR2 are MNHEY and SVGAGI. Trimming left V 6 bases short and J 0 bases short, with 18 bases between. CDR3 length: 17 amino acids. CDR3 DNA sequence: TGTGCCAGCAGCCGGCGGGGGGGGCGCCCCTCTGGAAACACCATATATTTT. This gives the protein CASSRRGGRPSGNTIYF.

In its sample, this clonotype was seen many times. This sequence joins TRBV12-3 or TRBV12-4 and TRBJ2-3; 7 positions agree with TRBD1. The V and J ends lost 10 bases and 3 bases, in that order; junction bases with no gene match: 10. CDR3 size: 14 residues. The CDR3 region has the DNA TGTGCCACGACCCAGGGGGTTACGACAGATACGCAGTATTTT. This encodes CATTQGVTTDTQYF.

This chain connects TRBV5-6 to TRBJ1-4, with 8 bases lining up with TRBD1. This CDR3 is built from 16 residues. Trimming removed 3 bases from V and 5 bases from J; junction bases left unmatched: 9. Germline V gives CDR1 SGHDT, CDR2 YYEEEE. CDR3 loop: CASSWGAGGWNEKLFF. In DNA, the CDR3 is TGTGCCAGCAGCTGGGGGGCAGGGGGCTGGAATGAAAAACTGTTTTTT. The whole variable domain, filled in from reference TRBV5-6 and TRBJ1-4, reads DAGVTQSPTHLIKTRGQQVTLRCSPKSGHDTVSWYQQALGQGPQFIFQYYEEEERQRGNFPDRFSGHQFPNYSSELNVNALLLGDSALYLCASSWGAGGWNEKLFFGSGTQLSVL.

The V gene is TRBV6-1, the J gene TRBJ2-5; 12 nucleotides agree with TRBD2. The CDR3 sequence is 19 residues long. Trimming at V came to 2 bases and at J to 0 bases, leaving 10 bases not matched to a gene. Germline V gene lookup returns CDR1 MNHNS and CDR2 SASEGT. CDR3 nucleotide sequence: TGTGCCAGCAGTGAAAACTGGTCTAGCGGGGGGGTGTACCAAGAGACCCAGTACTTC. It specifies CASSENWSSGGVYQETQYF.

The gene calls are TRBV20-1 and TRBJ1-4; weak D call: TRBD1 (5 bases). This CDR3 region has 13 residues. Trimming cost V 3 bases and J 8 bases, with 13 bases left between them. Germline V gives CDR1 DFQATT, CDR2 SNEGSKA (reference sequence). The CDR3 region is CSARGRIEEKLFF. In DNA form, the CDR3 reads TGCAGTGCTAGGGGACGGATCGAAGAAAAACTGTTTTTT.

This chain joins TRBV7-6 and TRBJ2-5; D is unresolved. The germline gives CDR1 SGHVS, CDR2 FNYEAQ. V was clipped by 0 bases and J by 4 bases, with 15 bases between them. The CDR3 has 16 amino acids. The CDR3 nucleotides read TGTGCCAGCAGCTTAGCACCGAGATCCGTCCGAGAGACCCAGTACTTC. This translates into CASSLAPRSVRETQYF. Full variable domain (remainder filled in from reference TRBV7-6 and TRBJ2-5): GAGVSQSPRYKVTKRGQDVALRCDPISGHVSLYWYRQALGQGPEFLTYFNYEAQQDKSGLPNDRFSAERPEGSISTLTIQRTEQRDSAMYRCASSLAPRSVRETQYFGPGTRLLVL.

The V gene is TRBV24-1, the J gene TRBJ1-2; 8 bases are shared with TRBD1. This CDR3 spans 16 amino acids. V dropped 0 bases and J dropped 4; count of bases not matched to a gene: 6. Germline lookup yields CDR1 KGHDR and CDR2 SFDVKD. CDR3 protein: CATSDLGGTGVYGYTF. In DNA form, the CDR3 reads TGTGCCACCAGTGATTTGGGGGGGACAGGAGTCTATGGCTACACCTTC.

Relative to its sample, this clonotype is medium-sized. CDR3 protein: CASSTSGGLEQYF. The CDR3 coding sequence is TGTGCCAGTAGTACCTCCGGGGGCCTCGAGCAGTACTTC. The chain uses TRBV19 and TRBJ2-7, with D tentatively TRBD1 or TRBD2 (6 bases each). V lost 4 bases and J 6 bases, leaving 13 bases between the germline ends. The CDR3 covers 13 residues. CDR1 and CDR2 from the germline V gene are LNHDA and SQIVND (reference sequence).

CDR3 protein: CASSPGRAETQYF. CDR3 bases: TGTGCCAGCAGTCCCGGCCGGGCAGAGACCCAGTACTTC. This chain links TRBV6-5 with TRBJ2-5, with D hard to call. V lost 5 bases, J lost 4 bases, and 11 bases lay in between. Germline values: CDR1 MNHEY, CDR2 SVGAGI. The CDR3 totals 13 residues.

The chain joins TRBV18 to TRBJ2-2; D remains unclear. Trimming removed 3 bases at V and 6 bases at J, with 11 bases between. The length of the CDR3 is 14 residues. The germline V gene has CDR1 KGHSH and CDR2 LQKENI. The CDR3 loop reads CASSPTAASGELFF. In DNA form, the CDR3 reads TGTGCCAGCTCACCTACCGCGGCCTCCGGGGAGCTGTTTTTT.

This chain connects TRBV15 to TRBJ1-6, with TRBD1 matching 7 bases. The CDR3 is made up of 14 amino acids. The V gene end was trimmed by 3 bases and the J gene end by 10 bases; junction bases not matched to a gene: 6. In germline, CDR1 is LNHNV, CDR2 YYDKDF (reference sequence). DNA for the CDR3: TGTGCCACCAGCAGTACAGGGGTACGGTCACCCCTCCACTTT. Translating gives CATSSTGVRSPLHF.

This clonotype was recorded a few times. The CDR3 nucleotides are TGTGCCAGCAGCCAAGACCCCATCACAGATACGCAGTATTTT. Amino acid sequence: CASSQDPITDTQYF. This chain connects TRBV4-2 to TRBJ2-3; D gene uncertain. V was clipped by 0 bases and J by 2 bases, with 6 bases between them. The germline CDR1 and CDR2 sequences are LGHNA and YNFKEQ. The length of the CDR3 is 14 residues.

The chain has TRBV7-9 and TRBJ1-4; 7 nucleotides line up with TRBD1. CDR1 and CDR2 from the germline V gene are SEHNR and FQNEAQ (reference sequence). The CDR3 runs 16 residues. Germline trimming cut 3 bases from V and 8 bases from J; bases unmatched to any gene: 12. The chain's CDR3 is CASSFPKGAEDEKLFF. In DNA, the CDR3 is TGTGCCAGCAGCTTCCCTAAGGGGGCGGAGGACGAAAAACTGTTTTTT.

By share, this clonotype ranks as medium-sized. The chain employs TRBV5-4 and TRBJ2-3; D may be TRBD2 (6 bases). This CDR3 region has 14 residues. With 3 bases removed from V and 3 bases from J, the gap between germline ends came to 11 bases. Per the germline V gene, CDR1 is SGHNT and CDR2 is YYREEE (reference sequence). CDR3 DNA: TGTGCCAGCAGCTCGGGAGTAGCTACAGATACGCAGTATTTT. Translation: CASSSGVATDTQYF.

Regarding this clonotype: A read error is possible here, since a much larger clone lies one base away. This chain links TRBV27 with TRBJ2-7, with 11 bases lining up with TRBD1. Germline CDR1 is MNHEY and CDR2 is SMNVEV (reference sequence). The CDR3 is made up of 16 amino acids. In DNA form, the CDR3 reads TGTGTCAGCAGTTTATCAGCGGGGACAGGGGGTGTCGAGCAGTACTTC. Translated: CVSSLSAGTGGVEQYF.

Ten or more counts support this clonotype. The chain employs TRBV20-1 and TRBJ2-6; D remains ambiguous. The CDR3 is made up of 12 amino acids. Germline CDR1 and CDR2: DFQATT and SNEGSKA (reference sequence). Trimming left V 7 bases short and J 1 base short, with 5 bases between. The CDR3 coding sequence is TGCAGTGGGTTTTCTGGGGCCAACGTCCTGACTTTC. Amino acids: CSGFSGANVLTF.

This clonotype is termed medium-sized (0.01 to 0.1%). The chain recombines TRBV19 with TRBJ2-2; D unclear. This CDR3 is 14 amino acids long. V was cut by 4 bases and J by 1 base, with 7 bases left in between. Germline CDR1 is LNHDA and CDR2 is SQIVND (reference sequence). DNA of the CDR3: TGTGCCAGTAGTACAGGTCGGAACACCGGGGAGCTGTTTTTT. It is translated as CASSTGRNTGELFF.

V usage is TRBV24-1 and J usage is TRBJ2-4, with 8 nucleotides matching TRBD2. V lost 2 bases, J lost 9 bases, and 8 bases stayed unmatched. Germline V gives CDR1 KGHDR, CDR2 SFDVKD. There are 15 residues in the CDR3. CDR3 DNA: TGTGCCACCAGTGATTCCCTAGGACTAGCAGGCATTCAGTACTTC. This encodes CATSDSLGLAGIQYF.

CDR3 loop: CAISPADSNQPQHF. CDR3 nucleotide sequence: TGTGCCATCAGTCCGGCCGATAGCAATCAGCCCCAGCATTTT. V gene TRBV10-3 combines with J gene TRBJ1-5, with D hard to call. Germline CDR1 and CDR2: ENHRY and SYGVKD. The V and J ends lost 5 bases and 0 bases respectively, with 8 bases between them. The length of the CDR3 is 14 residues.

This clonotype counts as medium-sized. The chain recombines TRBV27 with TRBJ2-2, with D hard to call. V shed 2 bases and J shed 1 base, with 5 bases lying between them. This CDR3 contains 14 residues. Germline V gene lookup returns CDR1 MNHEY and CDR2 SMNVEV (reference sequence). The CDR3 loop is CASSLPWNTGELFF. CDR3 DNA sequence: TGTGCCAGCAGTTTACCTTGGAACACCGGGGAGCTGTTTTTT.

This clonotype was counted a few times. The J gene is TRBJ2-5, the V gene TRBV6-6; weak D call: TRBD1 (6 bases). The V and J ends lost 9 bases and 5 bases respectively, with 19 bases between them. This CDR3 is built from 14 residues. Germline assignment: CDR1 MNHNY and CDR2 SVGAGI (reference sequence). The CDR3 loop is CARHPIRQEETQYF. In nucleotides, the CDR3 is TGTGCCAGGCATCCGATCCGACAGGAGGAGACCCAGTACTTC.

This rearrangement joins TRBV5-6 to TRBJ1-5, with TRBD1 as a possible D gene (6 bases). V was trimmed by 5 bases and J by 0 bases, leaving 18 bases between them. Germline V CDR1 and CDR2: SGHDT, YYEEEE. The CDR3 spans 17 residues. Here the CDR3 reads CASRLGGAPYSNQPQHF. The CDR3 nucleotides are TGTGCCAGCAGACTGGGGGGGGCCCCCTATAGCAATCAGCCCCAGCATTTT.